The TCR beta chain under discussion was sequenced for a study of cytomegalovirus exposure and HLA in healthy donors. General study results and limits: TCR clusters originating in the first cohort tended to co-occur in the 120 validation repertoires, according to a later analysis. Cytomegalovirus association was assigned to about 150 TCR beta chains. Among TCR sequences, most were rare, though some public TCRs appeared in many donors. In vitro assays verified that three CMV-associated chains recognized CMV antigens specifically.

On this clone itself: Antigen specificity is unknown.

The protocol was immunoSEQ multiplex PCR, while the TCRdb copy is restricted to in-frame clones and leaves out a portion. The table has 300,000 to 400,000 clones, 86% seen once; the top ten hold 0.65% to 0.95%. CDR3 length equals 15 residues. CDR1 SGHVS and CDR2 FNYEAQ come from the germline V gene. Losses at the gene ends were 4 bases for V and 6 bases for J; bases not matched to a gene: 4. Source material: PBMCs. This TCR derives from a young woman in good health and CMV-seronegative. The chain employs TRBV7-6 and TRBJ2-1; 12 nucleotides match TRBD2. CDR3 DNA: TGTGCCAGCAGCTCACTAGCGGGGGGTCTCAATGAGCAGTTCTTC. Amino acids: CASSSLAGGLNEQFF.